This record looks at one T cell receptor (beta chain) sequence and its context. This clone was recorded only once. Its binding antigen is unknown. The sample holds no much larger clone one base away, and base qualities are not on file. This sample is part of a study of control samples from healthy donors and cancer patients (dated by TCRdb to between 2020 and 2021). The library was prepared using the immunoSEQ multiplex PCR assay. Here the immuneACCESS table is served through TCRdb, limited to in-frame sequences with V and J called. Missing clones are a known gap in these copies; in checked studies unresolved V genes cover under half, and the rest lacks a known reason. The sample has more than 75,000 clones on record, around nine tenths of them singletons. 4.5% to 7% of the sample is taken by the ten largest. CDR1 and CDR2 were assigned from the germline V gene as SQVTM and ANQGSEA. From the cysteine through the phenylalanine, the CDR3 covers 13 amino acids. Only the CDR3 DNA stays, 39 bases, in frame from base 1. The junction shows trimming of 7 bases on V and 4 bases on J, and the gene matches do not reach 9 bases of it.

The sequence is built from TRBV29-1 and TRBJ1-1, and 7 junctional nucleotides match TRBD1. The clonotype comes from a man in his fifties or sixties in good health. Material: blood. CDR3 protein: CSGRGRGLTEAFF. The DNA is TGCAGCGGCCGGGGGAGGGGGCTCACTGAAGCTTTCTTT.